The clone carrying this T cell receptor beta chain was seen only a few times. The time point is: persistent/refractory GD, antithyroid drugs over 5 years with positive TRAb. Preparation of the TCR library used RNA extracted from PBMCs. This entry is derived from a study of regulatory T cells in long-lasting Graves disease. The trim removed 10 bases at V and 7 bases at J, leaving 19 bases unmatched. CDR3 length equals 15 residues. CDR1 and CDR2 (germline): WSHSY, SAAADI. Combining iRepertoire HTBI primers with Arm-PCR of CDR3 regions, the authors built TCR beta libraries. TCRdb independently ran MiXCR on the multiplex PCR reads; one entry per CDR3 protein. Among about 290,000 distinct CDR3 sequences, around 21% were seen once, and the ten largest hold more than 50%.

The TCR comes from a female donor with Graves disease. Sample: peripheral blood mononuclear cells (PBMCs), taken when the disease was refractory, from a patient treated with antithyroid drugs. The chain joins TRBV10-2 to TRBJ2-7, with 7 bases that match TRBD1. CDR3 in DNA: TGCGCCACCACCCCCCTAGACAGGGTAGAAGGAGAGCAGTACTTC. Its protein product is CATTPLDRVEGEQYF.